Presented here are 2 T cell receptor beta chains from one specimen sequenced in a study of vaccination and CD4 T cells after COVID-19. The antigens these receptors bind are not known. The time point here: late sampling 161 to 241 days after vaccination in a few convalescent patients. The treatment was: roughly 10-day PBMC culture with coronavirus spike peptide pools or control peptides (ViraFEST assay). The Oncomine TCR Beta short-read assay generated sequence data from the DNA of cultured CD4+ T cells. Each CDR3 protein gets one entry after TCRdb re-called the PCR reads with MiXCR. The sample contains tens of thousands of distinct CDR3 sequences, roughly 40% of which appear only once. The sequencing here drew on CD4+ T cells from blood, cultured in vitro, taken about 7 months after SARS-CoV-2 vaccination. The source of these receptors is a human donor who had recovered from COVID-19.

CDR3 in DNA: TGTGCCAGCTCAAGAGCGCCAAGTATCGACGAGCAGTACTTC. Translated: CASSRAPSIDEQYF. The genes are TRBV18 and TRBJ2-7; unclear D gene. CDR3 length: 14 residues. Trimming pared 5 bases from V and 5 bases from J, leaving 16 bases between. Germline V gene lookup returns CDR1 KGHSH and CDR2 LQKENI.

The rearrangement uses TRBV10-3 and TRBJ2-6; D may be TRBD2 (5 bases). This CDR3 comprises 16 residues. CDR1 ENHRY and CDR2 SYGVKD come from the germline V gene. The V end was cut by 11 bases, the J end by 0 bases, with 17 bases between. This chain's CDR3 is CAAAAAGPSGANVLTF. CDR3 nucleotide sequence: TGTGCCGCCGCCGCTGCGGGCCCCTCTGGGGCCAACGTCCTGACTTTC.